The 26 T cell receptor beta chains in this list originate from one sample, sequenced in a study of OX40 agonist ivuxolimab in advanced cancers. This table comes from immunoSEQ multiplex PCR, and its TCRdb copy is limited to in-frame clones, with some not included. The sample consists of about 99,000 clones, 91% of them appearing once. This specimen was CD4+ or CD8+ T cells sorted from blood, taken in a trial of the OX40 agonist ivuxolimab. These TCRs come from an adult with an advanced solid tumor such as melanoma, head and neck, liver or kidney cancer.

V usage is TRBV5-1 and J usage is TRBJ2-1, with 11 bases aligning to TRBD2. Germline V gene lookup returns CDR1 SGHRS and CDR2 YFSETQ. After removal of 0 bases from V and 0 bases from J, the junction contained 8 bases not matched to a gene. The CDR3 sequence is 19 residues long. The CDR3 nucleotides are TGCGCCAGCAGCTTGGCCGGTAGCGGGAGGGCTAGCTCCTACAATGAGCAGTTCTTC. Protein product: CASSLAGSGRASSYNEQFF.

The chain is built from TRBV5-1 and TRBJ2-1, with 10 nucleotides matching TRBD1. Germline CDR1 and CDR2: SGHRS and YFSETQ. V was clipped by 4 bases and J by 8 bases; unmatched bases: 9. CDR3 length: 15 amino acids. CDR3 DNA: TGCGCCAGCAGCAACGGACAGGGGGTCAGCTATGAGCAGTTCTTC. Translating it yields CASSNGQGVSYEQFF.

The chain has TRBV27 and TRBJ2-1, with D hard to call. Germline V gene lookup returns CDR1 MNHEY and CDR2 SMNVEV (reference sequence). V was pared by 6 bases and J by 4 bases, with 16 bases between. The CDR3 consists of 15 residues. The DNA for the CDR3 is TGTGCCAGCAGATTGGGCTACCAAAGATACAATGAGCAGTTCTTC. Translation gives CASRLGYQRYNEQFF.

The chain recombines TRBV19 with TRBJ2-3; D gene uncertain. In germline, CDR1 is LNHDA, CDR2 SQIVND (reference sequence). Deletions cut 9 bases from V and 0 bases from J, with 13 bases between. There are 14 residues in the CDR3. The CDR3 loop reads CASKPDPSTDTQYF. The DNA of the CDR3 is TGTGCCAGCAAACCAGACCCTAGCACAGATACGCAGTATTTT. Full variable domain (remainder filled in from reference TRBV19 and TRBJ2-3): DGGITQSPKYLFRKEGQNVTLSCEQNLNHDAMYWYRQDPGQGLRLIYYSQIVNDFQKGDIAEGYSVSREKKESFPLTVTSAQKNPTAFYLCASKPDPSTDTQYFGPGTRLTVL.

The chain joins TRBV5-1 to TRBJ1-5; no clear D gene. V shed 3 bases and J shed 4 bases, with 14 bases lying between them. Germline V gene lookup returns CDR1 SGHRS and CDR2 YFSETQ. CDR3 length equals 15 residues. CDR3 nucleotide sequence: TGCGCCAGCAGCTCCGGACTGATCTTGAATCAGCCCCAGCATTTT. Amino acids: CASSSGLILNQPQHF. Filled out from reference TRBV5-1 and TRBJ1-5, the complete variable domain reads KAGVTQTPRYLIKTRGQQVTLSCSPISGHRSVSWYQQTPGQGLQFLFEYFSETQRNKGNFPGRFSGRQFSNSRSEMNVSTLELGDSALYLCASSSGLILNQPQHFGDGTRLSIL.

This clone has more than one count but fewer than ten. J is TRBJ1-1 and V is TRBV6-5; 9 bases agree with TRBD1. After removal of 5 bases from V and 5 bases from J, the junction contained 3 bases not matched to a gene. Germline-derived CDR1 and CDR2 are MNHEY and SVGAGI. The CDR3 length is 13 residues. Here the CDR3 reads CASSDGQGTEAFF. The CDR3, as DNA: TGTGCCAGCAGTGACGGACAGGGGACTGAAGCTTTCTTT.

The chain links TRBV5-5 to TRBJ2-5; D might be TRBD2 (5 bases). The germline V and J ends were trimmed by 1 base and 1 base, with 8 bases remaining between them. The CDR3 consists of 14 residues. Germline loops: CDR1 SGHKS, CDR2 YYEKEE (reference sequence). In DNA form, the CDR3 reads TGTGCCAGCAGCTTGCGAGCGGCCCAAGAGACCCAGTACTTC. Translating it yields CASSLRAAQETQYF.

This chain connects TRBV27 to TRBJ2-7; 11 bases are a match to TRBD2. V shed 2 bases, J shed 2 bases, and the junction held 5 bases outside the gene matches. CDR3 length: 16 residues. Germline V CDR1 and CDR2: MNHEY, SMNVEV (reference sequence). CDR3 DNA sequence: TGTGCCAGCAGTTTAGCGGGGACTAGCGGTGCCTACGAGCAGTACTTC. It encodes CASSLAGTSGAYEQYF.

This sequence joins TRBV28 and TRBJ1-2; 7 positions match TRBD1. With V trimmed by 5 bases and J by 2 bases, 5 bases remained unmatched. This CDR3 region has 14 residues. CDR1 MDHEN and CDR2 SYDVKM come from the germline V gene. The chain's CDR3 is CASSLGTANYGYTF. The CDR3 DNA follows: TGTGCCAGCAGTCTTGGGACAGCAAACTATGGCTACACCTTC.

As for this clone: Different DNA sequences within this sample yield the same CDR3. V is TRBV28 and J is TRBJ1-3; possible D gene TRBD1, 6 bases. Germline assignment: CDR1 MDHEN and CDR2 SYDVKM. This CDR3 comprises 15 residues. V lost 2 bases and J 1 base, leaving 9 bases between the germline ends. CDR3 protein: CASSLTGTSGNTIYF. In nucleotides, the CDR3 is TGTGCCAGCAGTTTAACCGGGACATCTGGAAACACCATATATTTT.

In DNA, the CDR3 is TGTGCCAGCAGCTTAGATGGGGGGACGAACATTCAGTACTTC. Encoded protein: CASSLDGGTNIQYF. The chain uses TRBV11-1 and TRBJ2-4; TRBD2 is a possible D gene (6 bases). CDR1 is SGHAT and CDR2 is FQDESV in the germline V gene (reference sequence). The CDR3 covers 14 residues. Trimming removed 1 base from V and 7 bases from J, with 11 bases in between.

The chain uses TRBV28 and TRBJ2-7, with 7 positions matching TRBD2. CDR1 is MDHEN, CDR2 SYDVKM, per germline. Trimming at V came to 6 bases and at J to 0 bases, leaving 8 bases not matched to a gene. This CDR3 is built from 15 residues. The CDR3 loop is CASSSGGGSSYEQYF. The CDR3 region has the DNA TGTGCCAGCAGCTCCGGGGGAGGGAGCTCCTACGAGCAGTACTTC.

CDR3 coding DNA: TGTGCCAGCAGCTCCGCCGGGACCCTCGTAAAGACCCAGTACTTC. Translated: CASSSAGTLVKTQYF. V usage is TRBV5-4 and J usage is TRBJ2-5; perhaps D is TRBD1 or TRBD2 (5 bases each). Germline V gene lookup returns CDR1 SGHNT and CDR2 YYREEE (reference sequence). The length of the CDR3 is 15 residues. The V and J ends lost 3 bases and 6 bases respectively, with 18 bases between them.

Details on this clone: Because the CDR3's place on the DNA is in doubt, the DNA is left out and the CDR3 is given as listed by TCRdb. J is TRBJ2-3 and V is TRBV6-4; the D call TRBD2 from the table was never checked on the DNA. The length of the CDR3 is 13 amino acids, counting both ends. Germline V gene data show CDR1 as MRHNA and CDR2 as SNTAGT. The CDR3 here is CASSDFRGAPQYF.

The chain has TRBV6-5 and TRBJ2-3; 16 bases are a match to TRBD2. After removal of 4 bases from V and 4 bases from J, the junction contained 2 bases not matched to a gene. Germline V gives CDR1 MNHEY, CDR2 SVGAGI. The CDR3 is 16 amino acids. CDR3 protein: CASSWGLAGGADTQYF. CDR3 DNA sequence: TGTGCCAGCAGTTGGGGACTAGCGGGAGGGGCAGATACGCAGTATTTT.

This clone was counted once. The chain's CDR3 is CASYTLAGGPLGTGELFF. The CDR3 nucleotides are TGTGCCAGCTATACACTAGCGGGAGGACCCCTCGGCACCGGGGAGCTGTTTTTT. V gene TRBV28 combines with J gene TRBJ2-2; 12 nucleotides line up with TRBD2. The CDR3 sequence is 18 residues long. Germline loops: CDR1 MDHEN, CDR2 SYDVKM. Germline trimming cut 8 bases from V and 4 bases from J; bases unmatched to any gene: 14.

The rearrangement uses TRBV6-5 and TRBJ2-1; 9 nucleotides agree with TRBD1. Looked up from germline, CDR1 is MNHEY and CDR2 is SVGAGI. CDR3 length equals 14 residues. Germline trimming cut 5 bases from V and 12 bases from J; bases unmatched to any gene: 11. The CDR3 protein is CASSPDRGTAGQFF. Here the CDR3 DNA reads TGTGCCAGCAGTCCTGACAGGGGGACCGCCGGGCAGTTCTTC.

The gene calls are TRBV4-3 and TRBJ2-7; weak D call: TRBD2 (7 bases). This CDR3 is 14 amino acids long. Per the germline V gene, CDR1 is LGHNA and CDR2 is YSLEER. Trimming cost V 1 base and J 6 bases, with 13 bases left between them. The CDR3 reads CASSQVAGAGEQYF. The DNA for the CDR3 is TGCGCCAGCAGCCAAGTTGCGGGGGCGGGCGAGCAGTACTTC.

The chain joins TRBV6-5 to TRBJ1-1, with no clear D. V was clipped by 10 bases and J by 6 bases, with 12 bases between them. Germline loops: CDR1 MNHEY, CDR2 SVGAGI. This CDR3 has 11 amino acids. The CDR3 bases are TGTGCCACCAATTGGGTGGCTGAAGCTTTCTTT. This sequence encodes CATNWVAEAFF.

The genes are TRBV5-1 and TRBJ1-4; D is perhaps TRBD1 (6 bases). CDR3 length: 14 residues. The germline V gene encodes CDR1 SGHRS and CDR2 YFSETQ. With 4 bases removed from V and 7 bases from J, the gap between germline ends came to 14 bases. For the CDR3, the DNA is TGCGCCAGCAGCCGGATCCCAGGGGTTGAAAAACTGTTTTTT. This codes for CASSRIPGVEKLFF.

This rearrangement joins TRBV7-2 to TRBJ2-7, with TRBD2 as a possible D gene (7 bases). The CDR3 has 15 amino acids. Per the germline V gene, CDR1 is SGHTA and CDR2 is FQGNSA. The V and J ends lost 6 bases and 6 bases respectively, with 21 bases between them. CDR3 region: CASRSLYGGASEQYF. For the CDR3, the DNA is TGTGCCAGCAGGTCCCTTTATGGGGGGGCGTCCGAGCAGTACTTC.

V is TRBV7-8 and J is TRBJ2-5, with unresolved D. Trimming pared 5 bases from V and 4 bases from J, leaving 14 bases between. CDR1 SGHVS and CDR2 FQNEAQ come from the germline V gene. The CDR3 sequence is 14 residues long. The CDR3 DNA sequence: TGTGCCAGCAGCCGAAGTATGATTGGAGAGACCCAGTACTTC. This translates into CASSRSMIGETQYF.

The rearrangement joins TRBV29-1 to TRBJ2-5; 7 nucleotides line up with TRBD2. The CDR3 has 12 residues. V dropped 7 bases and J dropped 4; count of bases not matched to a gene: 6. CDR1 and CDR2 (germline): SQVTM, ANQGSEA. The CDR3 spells CSGLAGRETQYF. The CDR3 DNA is TGCAGCGGACTAGCTGGTCGAGAGACCCAGTACTTC.

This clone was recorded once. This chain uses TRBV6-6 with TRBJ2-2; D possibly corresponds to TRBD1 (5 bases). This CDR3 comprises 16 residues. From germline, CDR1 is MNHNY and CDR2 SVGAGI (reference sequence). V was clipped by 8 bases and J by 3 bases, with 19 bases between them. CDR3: CASRNRPREHTGELFF. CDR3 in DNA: TGTGCCAGCCGTAACCGCCCCAGGGAACACACCGGGGAGCTGTTTTTT.

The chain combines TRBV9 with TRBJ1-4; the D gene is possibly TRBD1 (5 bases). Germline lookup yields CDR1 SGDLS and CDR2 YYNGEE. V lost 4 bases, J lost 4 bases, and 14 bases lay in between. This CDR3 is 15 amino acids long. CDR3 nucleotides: TGTGCCAGCAGCACCCGGGGGGGACTTAATGAAAAACTGTTTTTT. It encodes CASSTRGGLNEKLFF.

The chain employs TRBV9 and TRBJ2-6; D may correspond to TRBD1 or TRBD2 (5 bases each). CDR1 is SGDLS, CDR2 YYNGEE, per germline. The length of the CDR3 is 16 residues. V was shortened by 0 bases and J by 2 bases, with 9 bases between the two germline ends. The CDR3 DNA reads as TGTGCCAGCAGCGTAGCCTGGGGACCTGGGGCCAACGTCCTGACTTTC. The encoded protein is CASSVAWGPGANVLTF.